What follows is one T cell receptor (beta chain) and its context. Participant age was roughly 18 to 89 years, and participants resided in 25 or so US areas. Each participant's cohort was designated according to participant-reported clinical history. The data stem from a study of blood T cell repertoires in COVID-19. Study details: The samples span acute and convalescent COVID-19 from the United States, Italy and Spain. The analysed material was cDNA or gDNA that came from T cells, B-cell-depleted T cells, or PBMCs.

This CDR3 is built from 14 residues. The V gene end was trimmed by 6 bases and the J gene end by 1 base; junction bases not matched to a gene: 4. Germline CDR1 reads ENHRY; CDR2 reads SYGVKD. Repertoires were generated with immunoSEQ multiplex PCR, while TCRdb's copy carries only in-frame clones and drops some. The sample lists over 250,000 clones, about 88% occurring once. What was sequenced was PBMCs or T cells enriched from blood (not recorded which). The TCR sequence derives from a man aged 25-45 years with acute COVID-19. This sequence joins TRBV10-3 and TRBJ1-2; 8 nucleotides align to TRBD1. CDR3 sequence reads: CAIRLTGGNYGYTF. CDR3 nucleotides: TGTGCCATCAGACTCACAGGGGGTAACTATGGCTACACCTTC.